Below, 24 T cell receptor beta chains from the same sample are listed, as sequenced in a study of cytomegalovirus exposure and HLA in healthy donors. The primer mix had 60 Vbeta and 13 Jbeta primers. Method: immunoSEQ multiplex PCR; TCRdb's copy keeps in-frame clones and lacks some. The table shows approximately 220,000 clones, with roughly 79% occurring only once. Material: PBMCs. The receptors stem from a male donor in good health and CMV-seronegative.

The chain recombines TRBV5-1 with TRBJ2-2; 7 bases agree with TRBD1. The CDR3 totals 15 residues. From germline, CDR1 is SGHRS and CDR2 YFSETQ. Trimming took 4 bases from V and 2 from J; bases not matched to a gene: 5. CDR3 DNA: TGCGCCAGCAGCGAAGGACAGGCAAACACCGGGGAGCTGTTTTTT. It specifies CASSEGQANTGELFF.

The rearrangement uses TRBV6-5 and TRBJ1-2; 11 bases fit TRBD1. Germline V gene data show CDR1 as MNHEY and CDR2 as SVGAGI. The CDR3 is 14 amino acids. The V and J ends lost 2 bases and 8 bases, in that order; junction bases with no gene match: 4. CDR3: CASSYGQGAEGYTF. The CDR3 nucleotides are TGTGCCAGCAGTTACGGACAGGGGGCAGAAGGCTACACCTTC.

This rearrangement joins TRBV6-5 to TRBJ2-5, with D perhaps matching TRBD1 (5 bases). V dropped 0 bases and J dropped 4 bases, with 9 bases sitting between them. Germline V gene lookup returns CDR1 MNHEY and CDR2 SVGAGI. CDR3 length: 14 amino acids. CDR3 sequence (DNA): TGTGCCAGCAGTTACTCGGAAGGGGTAGAGACCCAGTACTTC. Protein: CASSYSEGVETQYF.

V and J are TRBV30 and TRBJ2-1, with 8 bases that match TRBD1. From germline, CDR1 is GTSNPN and CDR2 SVGIG (reference sequence). The CDR3 is 11 amino acids. V shed 0 bases, J shed 13 bases, and the junction held 2 bases outside the gene matches. The CDR3: CAWSVGQGQFF. CDR3 bases: TGTGCCTGGAGTGTAGGACAGGGCCAGTTCTTC.

The rearrangement joins TRBV10-3 to TRBJ2-7; D gene uncertain. CDR3 length: 12 amino acids. Deletions cut 0 bases from V and 6 bases from J, with 6 bases between. The germline V gene has CDR1 ENHRY and CDR2 SYGVKD. The CDR3 nucleotides read TGTGCCATCAGTGAGTCAACAGTCGAGCAGTACTTC. Amino acids: CAISESTVEQYF.

The rearrangement uses TRBV6-5 and TRBJ2-2; possibly TRBD2 for D (5 bases). V lost 2 bases and J lost 6, with 10 bases in between. CDR3 size: 14 residues. Germline V gives CDR1 MNHEY, CDR2 SVGAGI. The CDR3 DNA sequence: TGTGCCAGCAGTTACCGAGCGGCTGCCGGGGAGCTGTTTTTT. Translating gives CASSYRAAAGELFF.

This chain links TRBV5-6 with TRBJ1-2, with TRBD1 matching 10 bases. The V gene end was trimmed by 0 bases and the J gene end by 13 bases; junction bases not matched to a gene: 15. The V gene's germline CDR1 is SGHDT and CDR2 YYEEEE. The CDR3 runs to 16 residues. CDR3: CASSLGASGQGIPTTF. In nucleotides, the CDR3 is TGTGCCAGCAGCTTGGGGGCCTCGGGACAGGGGATTCCCACCACCTTC.

The CDR3 loop is CASSQPQGPAEAFF. The DNA of the CDR3 is TGTGCCAGCAGTCAACCACAGGGGCCGGCTGAAGCTTTCTTT. V and J are TRBV6-1 and TRBJ1-1; TRBD1 agrees at 7 bases. Looked up from germline, CDR1 is MNHNS and CDR2 is SASEGT. There are 14 residues in the CDR3. V was pared by 5 bases and J by 6 bases, with 9 bases of the junction left unmatched.

This chain connects TRBV9 to TRBJ2-2; maybe TRBD1 (6 bases). CDR1 and CDR2 (germline): SGDLS, YYNGEE. The V end was cut by 0 bases, the J end by 3 bases, with 12 bases between. This CDR3 contains 16 residues. The CDR3 loop is CASSVATWTDTGELFF. CDR3 nucleotides: TGTGCCAGCAGCGTAGCGACTTGGACAGACACCGGGGAGCTGTTTTTT.

The chain uses TRBV4-1 and TRBJ2-7; TRBD1 matches at 9 bases. This CDR3 has 14 residues. CDR1 and CDR2 from the germline V gene are MGHRA and YSYEKL. J gave up 4 bases and V 3 bases, and 4 bases lay outside the gene matches. CDR3 coding DNA: TGCGCCAGCAGCCACCCCGGGACAGGGTACGAGCAGTACTTC. It translates to CASSHPGTGYEQYF.

The chain joins TRBV27 to TRBJ2-7; 9 positions agree with TRBD1. V lost 5 bases, J lost 5 bases, and 7 bases stayed unmatched. Germline V CDR1 and CDR2: MNHEY, SMNVEV (reference sequence). This CDR3 comprises 14 residues. This CDR3 is CASSPWTGDHEQYF. The CDR3 DNA reads as TGTGCCAGCAGTCCTTGGACAGGGGACCACGAGCAGTACTTC.

The DNA for the CDR3 is TGTGCCAGCAGCCCCCTCGGTCGCACCCAAGAGACCCAGTACTTC. Translated: CASSPLGRTQETQYF. The chain recombines TRBV7-3 with TRBJ2-5, with no clear D. Per germline, CDR1 SGHTA and CDR2 FQGTGA. CDR3 length equals 15 residues. Trimming took 5 bases from V and 1 from J, leaving 14 bases between them.

V is TRBV10-3 and J is TRBJ2-1, with 7 nucleotides matching TRBD2. The CDR3 is made up of 16 amino acids. J gave up 5 bases and V 3 bases, and 10 bases lay outside the gene matches. Germline CDR1 reads ENHRY; CDR2 reads SYGVKD. The CDR3 reads CAISEWEGVGNNEQFF. DNA for the CDR3: TGTGCCATCAGTGAATGGGAGGGAGTAGGAAACAATGAGCAGTTCTTC.

The rearrangement joins TRBV30 to TRBJ2-2, with TRBD1 as a possible D gene (7 bases). There are 19 residues in the CDR3. V was shortened by 0 bases and J by 1 base, with 21 bases between the two germline ends. Germline V gene lookup returns CDR1 GTSNPN and CDR2 SVGIG (reference sequence). For the CDR3, the DNA is TGTGCCTGGAGTGTATATCAGGGGGGACCCATAATGAACACCGGGGAGCTGTTTTTT. Protein: CAWSVYQGGPIMNTGELFF.

The chain carries TRBV27 and TRBJ2-7; TRBD1 aligns across 9 bases. The CDR3 totals 12 residues. With V trimmed by 6 bases and J by 6 bases, 3 bases remained unmatched. Looked up from germline, CDR1 is MNHEY and CDR2 is SMNVEV (reference sequence). As DNA, the CDR3 is TGTGCCAGCAGCGACAGGGGGAGCGAGCAGTACTTC. This gives the protein CASSDRGSEQYF.

The V and J genes are TRBV11-2 and TRBJ1-1, with D tentatively TRBD1 (6 bases). CDR3 length equals 12 residues. The V end lost 5 bases, the J end lost 7 bases, and 11 bases lay between the germline ends. CDR1 is SGHAT and CDR2 is FQNNGV in the germline V gene. The chain's CDR3 is CASSRQGIEAFF. The DNA of the CDR3 is TGTGCCAGCAGCCGTCAGGGGATTGAAGCTTTCTTT.

The V and J genes are TRBV5-1 and TRBJ2-5; perhaps TRBD2 as D (5 bases). The V end was cut by 2 bases, the J end by 1 base, with 12 bases between. The CDR3 extends over 15 amino acids. Germline CDR1 is SGHRS and CDR2 is YFSETQ. CDR3 coding DNA: TGCGCCAGCAGCTTATTGGACTCTCCCCAAGAGACCCAGTACTTC. It yields the protein CASSLLDSPQETQYF.

Here the CDR3 DNA reads TGTGCCAGCAGCTTAAATAGGGACAGGGGGGCCCTCCACCGCTATGGCTACACCTTC. Its protein product is CASSLNRDRGALHRYGYTF. The genes are TRBV7-3 and TRBJ1-2; TRBD1 aligns across 11 bases. Germline-derived CDR1 and CDR2 are SGHTA and FQGTGA. The CDR3 runs 19 residues. V was clipped by 1 base and J by 4 bases; unmatched bases: 14.

This chain connects TRBV9 to TRBJ2-1; 8 nucleotides match TRBD2. V lost 3 bases to trimming and J lost 7 bases; unmatched junction nucleotides: 3. The CDR3 is made up of 13 amino acids. The germline gives CDR1 SGDLS, CDR2 YYNGEE. The chain's CDR3 is CASSGTSPNEQFF. CDR3 in DNA: TGTGCCAGCAGCGGGACTAGCCCAAATGAGCAGTTCTTC.

This clone was detected a few times. The rearrangement links TRBV4-3 to TRBJ2-2, with D hard to call. The CDR3 spans 15 residues. Germline V gene lookup returns CDR1 LGHNA and CDR2 YSLEER. Trimming shortened V by 4 bases and J by 1 base, and 10 bases separated the two germline ends. CDR3 protein: CASSRGVMNTGELFF. CDR3 nucleotides: TGCGCCAGCAGCCGAGGTGTTATGAACACCGGGGAGCTGTTTTTT.

This clone was counted a few times. V gene TRBV6-1 combines with J gene TRBJ2-5; D not resolved. This CDR3 comprises 13 residues. Germline V gene sequence: CDR1 MNHNS, CDR2 SASEGT. Trimming took 6 bases from V and 2 from J, leaving 10 bases between them. DNA of the CDR3: TGTGCCAGCAGCCCGGTTCCTCAAGAGACCCAGTACTTC. It codes for CASSPVPQETQYF.

This chain connects TRBV7-3 to TRBJ2-3; the match to TRBD2 covers 9 bases. Germline CDR1 SGHTA, CDR2 FQGTGA. V was pared by 4 bases and J by 4 bases, with 18 bases of the junction left unmatched. The CDR3 runs to 19 residues. Here the CDR3 reads CASSSSGGIGREGADTQYF. CDR3 DNA sequence: TGTGCCAGCAGCTCCTCTGGGGGGATTGGGCGGGAGGGCGCAGATACGCAGTATTTT.

The chain has TRBV6-6 and TRBJ2-2, with D perhaps matching TRBD2 (6 bases). From germline, CDR1 is MNHNY and CDR2 SVGAGI (reference sequence). This CDR3 region has 12 residues. V lost 11 bases and J lost 5, with 12 bases in between. The CDR3 region has the DNA TGTGCCGGTTCGGAGGGGACCGGGGAGCTGTTTTTT. This gives the protein CAGSEGTGELFF.

V and J are TRBV27 and TRBJ2-3, with 8 positions matching TRBD2. The length of the CDR3 is 16 residues. The germline CDR1 and CDR2 sequences are MNHEY and SMNVEV (reference sequence). Trimming removed 5 bases from V and 2 bases from J; junction bases left unmatched: 9. The CDR3 nucleotides are TGTGCCAGCAGTGCTATAGCGGGGATCTACACAGATACGCAGTATTTT. This sequence encodes CASSAIAGIYTDTQYF.